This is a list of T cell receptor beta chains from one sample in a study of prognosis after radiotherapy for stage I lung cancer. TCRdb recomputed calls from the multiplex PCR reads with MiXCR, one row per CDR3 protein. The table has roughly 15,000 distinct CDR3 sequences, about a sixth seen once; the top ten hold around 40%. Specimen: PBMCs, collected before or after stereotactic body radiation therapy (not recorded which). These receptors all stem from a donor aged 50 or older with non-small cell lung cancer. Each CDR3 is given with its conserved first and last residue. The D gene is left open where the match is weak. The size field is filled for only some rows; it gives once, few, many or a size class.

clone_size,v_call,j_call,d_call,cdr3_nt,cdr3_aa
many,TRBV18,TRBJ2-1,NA,TGTGCCAGCTCACCGTCGCTTGACAATGAGCAGTTCTTC,CASSPSLDNEQFF
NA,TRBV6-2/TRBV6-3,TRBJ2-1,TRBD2,TGTGCCAGCAGTTATGTGGGGTTTAGCGGGAGCAATGAGCAGTTCTTC,CASSYVGFSGSNEQFF
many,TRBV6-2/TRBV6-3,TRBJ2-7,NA,TGTGCCAGCAGTTGGAGCTACGAGCAGTACTTC,CASSWSYEQYF
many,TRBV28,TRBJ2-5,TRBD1,TGTGCCAGCACCCTTCTAGGGGGCGGAAATCGTCAAGAGACCCAGTACTTC,CASTLLGGGNRQETQYF
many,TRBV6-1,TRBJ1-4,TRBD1,TGTGCCAGCAGCTGGGGACAGGGGGCTTATAATGAAAAACTGTTTTTT,CASSWGQGAYNEKLFF
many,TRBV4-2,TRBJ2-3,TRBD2,TGTGCCAGCAGCCAGGTAGGGCGGGAGGATGGAGATACGCAGTATTTT,CASSQVGREDGDTQYF
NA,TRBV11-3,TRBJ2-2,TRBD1,TGTGCCAGCAGGGGATACAGGGGGCAAGCCGGGGAGCTGTTTTTT,CASRGYRGQAGELFF
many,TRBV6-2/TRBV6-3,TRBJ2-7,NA,TGTGCCAGCAGGGACGGAGGCGGTGGTTCCTACGAGCAGTACTTC,CASRDGGGGSYEQYF
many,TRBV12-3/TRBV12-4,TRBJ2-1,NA,TGTGCCAGCAGTTTAATCGGGAATGAGCAGTTCTTC,CASSLIGNEQFF
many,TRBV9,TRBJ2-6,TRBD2,TGTGCCAGCAGCGTAGGAAGACTAGCGGGTAGCTCTGGGGCCAACGTCCTGACTTTC,CASSVGRLAGSSGANVLTF
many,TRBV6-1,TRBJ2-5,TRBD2,TGTGCCAGCAGGGAGCGGGGGGCCCAAGAGACCCAGTACTTC,CASRERGAQETQYF
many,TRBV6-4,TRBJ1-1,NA,TGTGCCAGCAGAGGGACGAGGGGTGAAGCTTTCTTT,CASRGTRGEAFF
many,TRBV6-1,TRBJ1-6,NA,TGTGCCAGCAACCTACAGGGCGGAGGTTCACCCCTCCACTTT,CASNLQGGGSPLHF
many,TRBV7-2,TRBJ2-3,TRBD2,TGTGCCAGCAGCTCTAGCGGGAGATTAGATACGCAGTATTTT,CASSSSGRLDTQYF
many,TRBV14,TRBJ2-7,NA,TGTGCCAGCAGCCAAACCCGCTCGACTCGTTACTCCTACGAGCAGTACTTC,CASSQTRSTRYSYEQYF
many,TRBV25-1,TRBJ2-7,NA,TGTGCCAGCAGTGAATCAGGGGGGACTAGCTCCTACGAGCAGTACTTC,CASSESGGTSSYEQYF
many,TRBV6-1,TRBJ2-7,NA,TGTGCCAGCACGAAAGGACAGATTTACGAGCAGTACTTC,CASTKGQIYEQYF
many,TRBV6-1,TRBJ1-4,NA,TGTGCCAGCAAAAATACCGGGGCAGGGGTTGATGAAAAACTGTTTTTT,CASKNTGAGVDEKLFF
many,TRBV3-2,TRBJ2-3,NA,TGTGCCAGCAGCCCGGGACTAGCGACCTCTAGCACAGATACGCAGTATTTT,CASSPGLATSSTDTQYF
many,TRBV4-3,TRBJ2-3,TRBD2,TGCGCCAGCAGCCCAAACCGAGCGGGAGGAGATGATACGCAGTATTTT,CASSPNRAGGDDTQYF
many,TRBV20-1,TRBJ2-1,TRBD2,TGCAGTTCAAGCGGGAGGTCCGATAATGAGCAGTTCTTC,CSSSGRSDNEQFF
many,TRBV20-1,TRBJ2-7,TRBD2,TGCAGTGGGTGGGGGACTAGCGGGCGCTCCTACGAGCAGTACTTC,CSGWGTSGRSYEQYF
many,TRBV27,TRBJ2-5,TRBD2,TGTGCCAGCAGTTTATGCGGCGGGAGGGGGGCCCAAGAGACCCAGTACTTC,CASSLCGGRGAQETQYF
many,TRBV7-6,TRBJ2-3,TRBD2,TGTGCCAGCAGCCCATTAGCGGGAGGGCAGAACACAGATACGCAGTATTTT,CASSPLAGGQNTDTQYF
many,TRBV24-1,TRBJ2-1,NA,TGTGCCACCAGCCCTGGAGGGTTAGGTGAGCAGTTCTTC,CATSPGGLGEQFF
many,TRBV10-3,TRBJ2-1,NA,TGTGCCATCAGTACGGAGGGAAGGGGATACAATGAGCAGTTCTTC,CAISTEGRGYNEQFF
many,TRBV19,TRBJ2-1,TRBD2,TGTGCCAGTAGTACTAGCGGGAGTATGCCTGAGCAGTTCTTC,CASSTSGSMPEQFF
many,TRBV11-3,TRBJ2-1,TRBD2,TGTGCCAGCAGGTTAGCGGGACACAATGAGCAGTTCTTC,CASRLAGHNEQFF
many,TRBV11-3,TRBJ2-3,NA,TGTGCCAGCAGCTTAGGTCTTCGCACAGATACGCAGTATTTT,CASSLGLRTDTQYF
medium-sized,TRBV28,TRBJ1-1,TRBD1,TGTGCCAGCAGTTTTCAAGGGGGCCGGTTGAACACTGAAGCTTTCTTT,CASSFQGGRLNTEAFF
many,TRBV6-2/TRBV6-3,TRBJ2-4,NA,TGTGCCAGCGGGTTGGACCTACTAGCCAAAAACATTCAGTACTTC,CASGLDLLAKNIQYF
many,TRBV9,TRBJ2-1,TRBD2,TGTGCCAGCAGCCCCCCCGGGGGGAGCTCCTACAATGAGCAGTTCTTC,CASSPPGGSSYNEQFF
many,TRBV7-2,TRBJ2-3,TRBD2,TGTGCCAGCAGCTCCGCTAGCGGGAGTTTACTCACAGATACGCAGTATTTT,CASSSASGSLLTDTQYF
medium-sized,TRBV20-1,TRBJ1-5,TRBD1,TGCAGTGTTAAACCCGGGACAGGGGGCGGGAGCAATCAGCCCCAGCATTTT,CSVKPGTGGGSNQPQHF
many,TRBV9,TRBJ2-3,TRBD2,TGTGCCAGCAGCGTAGCCTCTAGCGGGGGGGCCAACACAGATACGCAGTATTTT,CASSVASSGGANTDTQYF
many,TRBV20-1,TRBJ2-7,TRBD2,TGCAGCTCTACGACTAGCGGGGGGTCCTACGAGCAGTACTTC,CSSTTSGGSYEQYF
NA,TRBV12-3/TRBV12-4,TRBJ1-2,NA,TGTGCCAGCAGTTTGTTAGGAAACTATGGATACACCTTC,CASSLLGNYGYTF
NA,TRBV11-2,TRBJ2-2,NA,TGTGCCAGCAGCTTAGAGAGCGGTAACACCGGGGAGCTGTTTTTT,CASSLESGNTGELFF
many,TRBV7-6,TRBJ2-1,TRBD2,TGTGCCAGCAGTGCGACACAGGGTACTAGCGGTGAGCAGTTCTTC,CASSATQGTSGEQFF
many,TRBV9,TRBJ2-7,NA,TGTGCCAGCAGCGTAGCAGGGGCGGACCTCTACGAGCAGTACTTC,CASSVAGADLYEQYF
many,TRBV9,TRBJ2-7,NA,TGTGCCAGCAGCGTTGACCAGTTCTCCTCCTACGAGCAGTACTTC,CASSVDQFSSYEQYF
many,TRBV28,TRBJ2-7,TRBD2,TGTGCCAGCAGTCCTCTTATAATAGCGGGAGGCGAGCAGTACTTC,CASSPLIIAGGEQYF
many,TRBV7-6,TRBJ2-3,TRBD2,TGTGCCAGCAGCCTCATACCCCCTGCTAGCGGTGCTAGCACAGATACGCAGTATTTT,CASSLIPPASGASTDTQYF
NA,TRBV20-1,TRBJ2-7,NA,TGCAGTGCCTTGACTAGTAGCTACGAGCAGTACTTC,CSALTSSYEQYF
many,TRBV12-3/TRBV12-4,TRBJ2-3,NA,TGTGCCAGCAGTTTAAACCAAATCACAGATACGCAGTATTTT,CASSLNQITDTQYF
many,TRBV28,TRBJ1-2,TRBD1,TGTGCCAGCAGGCTGATCCGGGGGACAGGGTCTAGACATTACTATGGCTACACCTTC,CASRLIRGTGSRHYYGYTF
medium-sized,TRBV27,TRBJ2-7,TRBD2,TGTGCCAGCAGTTTAGAACTAGCGGGTACCTACGAGCAGTACTTC,CASSLELAGTYEQYF
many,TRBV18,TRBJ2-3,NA,TGTGCCAGCTCATACGACGACACAGATACGCAGTATTTT,CASSYDDTDTQYF
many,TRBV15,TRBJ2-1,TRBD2,TGTGCCACCAGGCCAACCCCGGGCGGGAGTTTAAATGAGCAGTTCTTC,CATRPTPGGSLNEQFF
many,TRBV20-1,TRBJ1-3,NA,TGCAGTGCCACTACCACAGGGTTAGGAAACACCATATATTTT,CSATTTGLGNTIYF
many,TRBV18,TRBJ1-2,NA,TGTGCCAGCTCAAACTACCGGGACGGAGAACTCTATGGCTACACCTTC,CASSNYRDGELYGYTF
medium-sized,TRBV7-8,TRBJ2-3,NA,TGTGCCAGCACAGGAGCCGGACTTGCTAGCACAGATACGCAGTATTTT,CASTGAGLASTDTQYF
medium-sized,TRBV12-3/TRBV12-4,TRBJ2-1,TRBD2,TGTGCCAGCAGCCGACTAGCGGGAGGCTTTGGTGAGCAGTTCTTC,CASSRLAGGFGEQFF
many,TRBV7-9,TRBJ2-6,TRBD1,TGTGCCAGCAGCTTATATAGCTCAGGGGGCGGGGCCAACGTCCTGACTTTC,CASSLYSSGGGANVLTF
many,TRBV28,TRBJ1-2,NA,TGTGCCAGCAGTGCCCGTCAGGGAATCTATGGCTACACCTTC,CASSARQGIYGYTF
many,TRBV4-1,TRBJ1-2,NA,TGCGCCAGCAGCCAAGAAACCAGAATAGATGGCTACACCTTC,CASSQETRIDGYTF